The 12 T cell receptor beta chains reported below all come from one sample, sequenced in a study of blood T cell repertoires in COVID-19. Clones were sequenced by immunoSEQ multiplex PCR, and TCRdb holds only the in-frame ones, with some missing. The sample consists of about 170,000 clones, roughly nine tenths of them appearing once. Material for sequencing was peripheral blood. These receptors originate from a man aged 55 to 70 with acute or convalescent COVID-19.

The chain couples TRBV29-1 to TRBJ2-2, with a tentative D call TRBD2 (6 bases). The CDR3 covers 15 residues. V lost 4 bases, J lost 0 bases, and 12 bases lay in between. From germline, CDR1 is SQVTM and CDR2 ANQGSEA. CDR3 amino acids: CSVAGDRSNTGELFF. CDR3 DNA sequence: TGCAGCGTTGCGGGAGACAGATCGAACACCGGGGAGCTGTTTTTT.

The chain is built from TRBV7-2 and TRBJ1-4, with D unresolved. V lost 5 bases to trimming and J lost 0 bases, with 7 bases between them. This CDR3 spans 14 amino acids. CDR1 and CDR2 from the germline V gene are SGHTA and FQGNSA. The CDR3 nucleotides read TGTGCCAGCAGCCCGGTGTCAACTAATGAAAAACTGTTTTTT. Residues: CASSPVSTNEKLFF.

The CDR3 nucleotides read TGCGCCAGCAGCACGGGGACAGGGCTTGGCTACACCTTC. It is translated as CASSTGTGLGYTF. The rearrangement joins TRBV5-1 to TRBJ1-2; 9 bases match TRBD1. This CDR3 has 13 residues. Germline CDR1 and CDR2: SGHRS and YFSETQ. Unmatched junction bases numbered 5, after V lost 4 bases and J lost 7 bases. Based on the CDR3 plus reference TRBV5-1 and TRBJ1-2, the full variable domain is KAGVTQTPRYLIKTRGQQVTLSCSPISGHRSVSWYQQTPGQGLQFLFEYFSETQRNKGNFPGRFSGRQFSNSRSEMNVSTLELGDSALYLCASSTGTGLGYTFGSGTRLTVV.

The table lists this clone with a count of one. This chain uses TRBV3-1 (or the pseudogene TRBV3-2) with TRBJ2-1; no reliable D call. Germline CDR1 reads LGHDT; CDR2 reads YNNKEL (reference sequence). This CDR3 region has 13 residues. Trimming stripped 0 bases from V and 10 bases from J, with 10 bases between. The CDR3 region has the DNA TGTGCCAGCAGCCAAGAACAGTTCAGCGAGCAGTTCTTC. It encodes CASSQEQFSEQFF.

DNA of the CDR3: TGTGCCAGCAGCCAACCCCAAGGGGAAAGTGGGGCCAACGTCCTGACTTTC. It encodes CASSQPQGESGANVLTF. V and J are TRBV3-1 (or the pseudogene TRBV3-2) and TRBJ2-6; tentative D call: TRBD1 (5 bases). The V gene lost 2 bases and the J gene lost 3 bases, with 14 bases spanning the gap. The CDR3 length is 17 residues. Germline-derived CDR1 and CDR2 are LGHDT and YNNKEL (reference sequence).

The chain uses TRBV6-5 and TRBJ1-2; no reliable D call. Looked up from germline, CDR1 is MNHEY and CDR2 is SVGAGI. V was trimmed by 6 bases and J by 4 bases, leaving 9 bases between them. This CDR3 contains 12 residues. CDR3 coding DNA: TGTGCCAGCAGAAAAGAGGGCTATGGCTACACCTTC. Its protein is CASRKEGYGYTF.

The table lists this clone with a count of one. The chain links TRBV7-2 to TRBJ2-2; unclear D gene. The germline CDR1 and CDR2 sequences are SGHTA and FQGNSA. The CDR3 contains 13 residues. Trimming took off 5 bases at V and 7 bases at J, with 11 bases between the two ends. In DNA form, the CDR3 reads TGTGCCAGCAGCCTGCAACGAGTCGGGGAGCTGTTTTTT. Protein: CASSLQRVGELFF.

V usage is TRBV6-5 and J usage is TRBJ1-2; D unresolved. Germline loops: CDR1 MNHEY, CDR2 SVGAGI. V lost 6 bases, J lost 4 bases, and 12 bases lay in between. The CDR3 runs to 13 residues. This CDR3 reads CASSLQPTYGYTF. CDR3 nucleotides: TGTGCCAGCAGCCTACAGCCGACCTATGGCTACACCTTC.

This clone was seen once. The chain employs TRBV19 and TRBJ1-5; 8 positions agree with TRBD1. Germline trimming cut 5 bases from V and 4 bases from J; bases unmatched to any gene: 7. From germline, CDR1 is LNHDA and CDR2 SQIVND (reference sequence). This CDR3 contains 15 residues. The chain's CDR3 is CASSADREGNQPQHF. The CDR3, as DNA: TGTGCCAGTAGTGCGGACAGGGAAGGAAATCAGCCCCAGCATTTT.

The V call is TRBV4-1, the J call TRBJ1-6, with TRBD1 as a possible D gene (6 bases). The CDR3 runs 16 residues. Per germline, CDR1 MGHRA and CDR2 YSYEKL. With 4 bases removed from V and 1 base from J, the gap between germline ends came to 11 bases. The CDR3 region has the DNA TGCGCCAGCAGCCCGACAGGAACTTCCTATAATTCACCCCTCCACTTT. This gives the protein CASSPTGTSYNSPLHF.

The chain combines TRBV5-1 with TRBJ1-4; D might be TRBD1 (5 bases). In germline, CDR1 is SGHRS, CDR2 YFSETQ. This CDR3 region has 15 residues. V lost 6 bases and J lost 6, with 18 bases in between. The CDR3 nucleotides read TGCGCCAGCACTACTGGCTGGCAGGGCGATGAAAAACTGTTTTTT. Translation: CASTTGWQGDEKLFF.

The gene calls are TRBV18 and TRBJ2-7, with TRBD2 matching 8 bases. This CDR3 is built from 15 residues. Per the germline V gene, CDR1 is KGHSH and CDR2 is LQKENI. Unmatched junction bases numbered 8, after V lost 2 bases and J lost 5 bases. The CDR3 reads CASSPGISGNHEQYF. The CDR3 nucleotides read TGTGCCAGCTCACCAGGAATTAGCGGGAACCACGAGCAGTACTTC. The complete variable domain, with remaining parts taken from reference TRBV18 and TRBJ2-7, reads NAGVMQNPRHLVRRRGQEARLRCSPMKGHSHVYWYRQLPEEGLKFMVYLQKENIIDESGMPKERFSAEFPKEGPSILRIQQVVRGDSAAYFCASSPGISGNHEQYFGPGTRLTVT.